These T cell receptor beta chains were read from a single sample in a study of cytomegalovirus exposure and HLA in healthy donors. TCRdb's copy holds only in-frame clones and misses some; the assay was immunoSEQ multiplex PCR. Its table lists about 210,000 clones. Sequencing was carried out using PBMCs. Receptor source: a woman younger than 45 in good health and CMV-seropositive. The CDR3 runs from the conserved cysteine through the conserved F or W. D genes are given only for firm matches.

D gene | J gene | V gene | CDR3 protein | CDR3 DNA
- | TRBJ1-2 | TRBV29-1 | CSVPHRDWGANYGYTF | TGCAGCGTCCCACACCGGGACTGGGGAGCTAACTATGGCTACACCTTC
- | TRBJ1-1 | TRBV4-1 | CASSQEEAGITEAFF | TGCGCCAGCAGCCAAGAAGAGGCGGGTATCACTGAAGCTTTCTTT
- | TRBJ2-1 | TRBV10-3 | CAITEVVGSYNEQFF | TGTGCCATCACCGAGGTAGTTGGGTCCTACAATGAGCAGTTCTTC
- | TRBJ1-1 | TRBV28 | CASSFSSPSGFAEAFF | TGTGCCAGCAGTTTTTCAAGCCCATCAGGTTTCGCTGAAGCTTTCTTT
- | TRBJ1-5 | TRBV2 | CASLDSDSNQPQHF | TGTGCCAGCCTGGACAGTGATAGCAATCAGCCCCAGCATTTT
- | TRBJ2-3 | TRBV12-1 | CVSSSPGRDSTDTQYF | TGTGTCAGCAGCTCCCCAGGGAGGGACAGCACAGATACGCAGTATTTT
TRBD1 | TRBJ2-7 | TRBV5-1 | CASRKGQGRQSAYEQYF | TGCGCCAGCAGAAAGGGACAGGGAAGACAATCGGCCTACGAGCAGTACTTC
TRBD1 | TRBJ1-1 | TRBV5-4 | CASSDMTGGLNTEAFF | TGTGCCAGCAGCGATATGACAGGGGGTTTGAACACTGAAGCTTTCTTT
TRBD2 | TRBJ2-1 | TRBV7-2 | CASSFLRTSGRADEQFF | TGTGCCAGCAGCTTTTTACGGACTAGCGGGAGGGCGGATGAGCAGTTCTTC
TRBD2 | TRBJ2-2 | TRBV6-5 | CASRILAGGGELFF | TGTGCCAGCAGGATACTAGCGGGAGGCGGGGAGCTGTTTTTT
TRBD1 | TRBJ2-4 | TRBV5-4 | CASSLVVSGGATKNIQYF | TGTGCCAGCAGCTTGGTGGTGTCAGGGGGCGCTACCAAAAACATTCAGTACTTC
TRBD1 | TRBJ2-3 | TRBV5-6 | CASSSGQKGTDTQYF | TGTGCCAGCAGCTCGGGACAGAAAGGCACAGATACGCAGTATTTT
- | TRBJ2-1 | TRBV5-6 | CASSLGERPSSYNEQFF | TGTGCCAGCAGCTTGGGGGAGCGGCCCAGCTCCTACAATGAGCAGTTCTTC
TRBD1 | TRBJ2-2 | TRBV10-2 | CASSERDRNTGELFF | TGCGCCAGCAGTGAACGGGACAGGAACACCGGGGAGCTGTTTTTT
- | TRBJ2-1 | TRBV11-3 | CASSPVAGGQDEQFF | TGTGCCAGCAGCCCGGTAGCCGGGGGTCAGGATGAGCAGTTCTTC
TRBD1 | TRBJ2-1 | TRBV6-6 | CASSGTGYNEQFF | TGTGCCAGCTCCGGGACAGGATACAATGAGCAGTTCTTC
TRBD2 | TRBJ2-1 | TRBV6-6 | CASSPGLAGEQFF | TGTGCCAGCAGCCCCGGACTAGCGGGAGAGCAGTTCTTC
TRBD1 | TRBJ1-3 | TRBV5-6 | CASSGKPTGPGNTIYF | TGTGCCAGCAGCGGGAAGCCGACAGGGCCCGGAAACACCATATATTTT
TRBD1 | TRBJ2-1 | TRBV15 | CATSVGQGIAPDEQFF | TGTGCCACCAGCGTGGGACAGGGGATTGCCCCTGATGAGCAGTTCTTC
- | TRBJ1-3 | TRBV6-1 | CASSEGTDFLASGNTIYF | TGTGCCAGCAGTGAAGGGACAGACTTCCTCGCCTCTGGAAACACCATATATTTT
- | TRBJ2-4 | TRBV10-3 | CAISESTAGKNIQYF | TGTGCCATCAGTGAGTCGACGGCAGGAAAAAACATTCAGTACTTC
- | TRBJ1-4 | TRBV6-5 | CATHYGGAGEKLFF | TGTGCCACTCATTACGGGGGGGCTGGGGAAAAACTGTTTTTT
- | TRBJ1-5 | TRBV2 | CASGQDVEAQPQHF | TGTGCCAGCGGGCAGGACGTGGAGGCCCAGCCCCAGCATTTT
- | TRBJ2-4 | TRBV9 | CASSVRIGLAKNIQYF | TGTGCCAGCAGCGTAAGGATCGGACTAGCCAAAAACATTCAGTACTTC
TRBD2 | TRBJ2-2 | TRBV30 | CAWTQAGGGASGELFF | TGTGCCTGGACCCAGGCAGGCGGGGGGGCGAGCGGGGAGCTGTTTTTT
TRBD2 | TRBJ2-6 | TRBV7-9 | CASSFGLARVLTGANVLTF | TGTGCCAGCAGCTTCGGACTAGCGAGGGTTCTTACTGGGGCCAACGTCCTGACTTTC
- | TRBJ2-1 | TRBV4-1 | CASSQDRMGSEQFF | TGCGCCAGCAGCCAAGACCGAATGGGCTCTGAGCAGTTCTTC
TRBD2 | TRBJ2-7 | TRBV27 | CASSLFSGRYEQYF | TGTGCCAGCAGTTTATTTAGCGGGAGATACGAGCAGTACTTC
TRBD2 | TRBJ2-3 | TRBV18 | CASYAGTSARGADTQYF | TGTGCCAGCTATGCCGGGACTAGCGCGAGAGGAGCAGATACGCAGTATTTT
- | TRBJ1-2 | TRBV7-8 | CASSLAGGSAVRAYTF | TGTGCCAGCAGCTTAGCGGGAGGGAGCGCGGTCCGTGCCTACACCTTC
TRBD1 | TRBJ1-1 | TRBV27 | CASSRGTGGARNTEAFF | TGTGCCAGCAGTCGTGGGACAGGGGGCGCCCGGAACACTGAAGCTTTCTTT
- | TRBJ1-4 | TRBV25-1 | CASSELGGANEKLFF | TGTGCCAGCAGTGAATTAGGCGGGGCTAATGAAAAACTGTTTTTT
- | TRBJ1-5 | TRBV2 | CASSDWGQGPSNQPQHF | TGTGCCAGCAGTGATTGGGGGCAGGGACCTAGCAATCAGCCCCAGCATTTT
- | TRBJ2-7 | TRBV29-1 | CSVDQQGGGNQYF | TGCAGCGTTGATCAACAGGGGGGAGGGAATCAGTACTTC
TRBD1 | TRBJ1-1 | TRBV27 | CASRLQGASTEAFF | TGTGCCAGCAGATTACAGGGGGCGAGCACTGAAGCTTTCTTT
TRBD1 | TRBJ2-2 | TRBV15 | CATSREGTGSGELFF | TGTGCCACCAGCAGAGAGGGGACAGGGTCCGGGGAGCTGTTTTTT
TRBD1 | TRBJ2-7 | TRBV7-2 | CASSTIDRVSYEQYF | TGTGCCAGCAGCACCATCGACAGGGTCTCCTACGAGCAGTACTTC
- | TRBJ2-2 | TRBV5-1 | CASSLGAIANTGELFF | TGCGCCAGCAGCTTGGGCGCTATAGCGAACACCGGGGAGCTGTTTTTT
- | TRBJ2-3 | TRBV11-2 | CASSFNTDTQYF | TGTGCCAGCAGCTTCAATACAGATACGCAGTATTTT
- | TRBJ1-2 | TRBV14 | CASSRQAPNYGYTF | TGTGCCAGCAGCCGACAGGCCCCAAACTATGGCTACACCTTC
TRBD2 | TRBJ2-2 | TRBV30 | CAWSPPPGLASGSVKGGELFF | TGTGCCTGGAGCCCACCCCCGGGGTTGGCTAGCGGGAGTGTCAAAGGCGGGGAGCTGTTTTTT
TRBD1 | TRBJ1-2 | TRBV6-6 | CASRGQVFYGYTF | TGTGCCAGCAGAGGACAGGTCTTCTATGGCTACACCTTC
- | TRBJ2-2 | TRBV5-6 | CASGVDGGYAGELFF | TGTGCCAGCGGAGTCGACGGGGGTTACGCCGGGGAGCTGTTTTTT
TRBD2 | TRBJ2-7 | TRBV18 | CATSGGAVYEQYF | TGTGCCACCTCGGGGGGAGCGGTATACGAGCAGTACTTC
- | TRBJ1-2 | TRBV11-1 | CASSLAPGNRYGYTF | TGTGCCAGCAGCTTAGCTCCAGGCAATCGGTATGGCTACACCTTC
TRBD1 | TRBJ1-1 | TRBV10-3 | CAISSGTGIIEAFF | TGTGCCATCAGTTCCGGGACAGGGATAATTGAAGCTTTCTTT
TRBD1 | TRBJ1-4 | TRBV4-1 | CASSQAWTGQVNEKLFF | TGCGCCAGCAGCCAAGCCTGGACGGGACAGGTCAATGAAAAACTGTTTTTT
TRBD2 | TRBJ2-1 | TRBV4-3 | CASSQEGLAGVDEQFF | TGCGCCAGCAGCCAAGAGGGACTAGCGGGAGTGGATGAGCAGTTCTTC
TRBD2 | TRBJ2-1 | TRBV10-2 | CASSLPTSGLSRVINEQFF | TGCGCCAGCAGCCTACCAACTAGCGGGCTTTCAAGGGTGATAAATGAGCAGTTCTTC
- | TRBJ1-1 | TRBV28 | CAATMNTEAFF | TGTGCCGCGACAATGAACACTGAAGCTTTCTTT
- | TRBJ2-1 | TRBV9 | CASSVGYSSYNEQFF | TGTGCCAGCAGCGTAGGCTATAGCTCCTACAATGAGCAGTTCTTC
- | TRBJ2-5 | TRBV29-1 | CSEGNGQETQYF | TGCAGCGAAGGTAACGGACAGGAGACCCAGTACTTC
TRBD2 | TRBJ2-3 | TRBV10-3 | CAISRTSGEDTQYF | TGTGCCATCAGTCGTACTAGCGGCGAGGATACGCAGTATTTT